The 29 T cell receptor beta chains presented below share a single source sample, sequenced in a study of shared clonotypes between healthy human individuals. The assay was immunoSEQ multiplex PCR, and TCRdb's table has in-frame clones only and misses some. Of about 2.3 million clones listed, 85% to 95% are singletons. The source material was naive CD4+ T cells from PBMCs. Subset reported: CD45RA+ positively selected. Receptors were obtained from a young man in good health. Some clones in this sample may be carry-over from other donors' samples.

The chain is built from TRBV5-6 and TRBJ1-1; no firm D call. This CDR3 comprises 16 residues. Trimming pared 2 bases from V and 1 base from J, leaving 15 bases between. CDR1 and CDR2 (germline): SGHDT, YYEEEE. The CDR3, as DNA: TGTGCCAGCAGCTTACTCTCGGGAGCTGCGAACACTGAAGCTTTCTTT. This gives the protein CASSLLSGAANTEAFF. The full variable domain, its missing parts supplied by reference TRBV5-6 and TRBJ1-1, is DAGVTQSPTHLIKTRGQQVTLRCSPKSGHDTVSWYQQALGQGPQFIFQYYEEEERQRGNFPDRFSGHQFPNYSSELNVNALLLGDSALYLCASSLLSGAANTEAFFGQGTRLTVV.

V gene TRBV25-1 combines with J gene TRBJ1-2, with D tentatively TRBD1 (5 bases). V lost 5 bases to trimming and J lost 3 bases, with 16 bases between them. In germline, CDR1 is MGHDK, CDR2 SYGVNS. This CDR3 has 15 residues. This CDR3 reads CASSQGYDSHYGYTF. The CDR3 DNA reads TGTGCCAGCAGTCAAGGATATGACAGCCACTATGGCTACACCTTC.

This clone was picked up one time. The chain is built from TRBV9 and TRBJ1-3, with D maybe TRBD1 (5 bases). The V end lost 0 bases, the J end lost 2 bases, and 9 bases lay between the germline ends. Germline CDR1 SGDLS, CDR2 YYNGEE. The CDR3 is 15 amino acids. The CDR3 DNA sequence: TGTGCCAGCAGCGTAGAAGGGACGGCTGGAAACACCATATATTTT. Encoded protein: CASSVEGTAGNTIYF. The variable domain in full, with the rest retrieved from reference TRBV9 and TRBJ1-3, is DSGVTQTPKHLITATGQRVTLRCSPRSGDLSVYWYQQSLDQGLQFLIQYYNGEERAKGNILERFSAQQFPDLHSELNLSSLELGDSALYFCASSVEGTAGNTIYFGEGSWLTVV.

The rearrangement joins TRBV10-1 to TRBJ2-2, with D tentatively TRBD2 (5 bases). Per the germline V gene, CDR1 is WNHNN and CDR2 is SYGVQD (reference sequence). V gave up 6 bases and J gave up 1 base, with 15 bases separating them. The CDR3 runs 16 residues. CDR3 sequence: CASSQTRPKNTGELFF. The CDR3 DNA sequence: TGCGCCAGCAGCCAAACTAGACCGAAGAACACCGGGGAGCTGTTTTTT.

The V gene is TRBV4-1, the J gene TRBJ2-5, with 12 bases identical to TRBD2. Judging by the DNA end, TRBJ2-7 fits better; the J call may be wrong. There are 17 residues in the CDR3. CDR1 is MGHRA and CDR2 is YSYEKL in the germline V gene. CDR3 sequence: CASSPSGLAGIPYEQYF. The CDR3 region has the DNA TGCGCCAGCAGCCCAAGCGGACTAGCGGGAATCCCCTACGAGCAGTACTTC.

V is TRBV7-2 and J is TRBJ2-1, with 11 bases that match TRBD1. The germline gives CDR1 SGHTA, CDR2 FQGNSA. J was trimmed by 1 base and V by 1 base; bases with no gene match: 3. This CDR3 is built from 17 residues. The CDR3 region has the DNA TGTGCCAGCAGCTTAGGGACAGGGGGCAATTCCTACAATGAGCAGTTCTTC. Amino acids: CASSLGTGGNSYNEQFF. Looking up the rest from reference TRBV7-2 and TRBJ2-1 gives the full variable domain: GAGVSQSPSNKVTEKGKDVELRCDPISGHTALYWYRQSLGQGLEFLIYFQGNSAPDKSGLPSDRFSAERTGGSVSTLTIQRTQQEDSAVYLCASSLGTGGNSYNEQFFGPGTRLTVL.

This clone was found once. Other DNA sequences in the same sample also yield this CDR3. The chain links TRBV5-1 to TRBJ2-4; weak D call: TRBD2 (7 bases). Trimming took off 0 bases at V and 1 base at J, with 11 bases between the two ends. The germline V gene encodes CDR1 SGHRS and CDR2 YFSETQ. This CDR3 comprises 16 residues. The CDR3 coding sequence is TGCGCCAGCAGCTTGGCCGCGGGGGCGGCCAAAAACATTCAGTACTTC. This translates into CASSLAAGAAKNIQYF.

On this clone itself: The same CDR3 also results from other DNA sequences found in this sample. This chain joins TRBV5-1 and TRBJ2-3, with D possibly TRBD2 on 5 matching bases. Per the germline V gene, CDR1 is SGHRS and CDR2 is YFSETQ. V gave up 1 base and J gave up 0 bases, with 6 bases separating them. The CDR3 length is 14 residues. CDR3 amino acids: CASSLRTSTDTQYF. For the CDR3, the DNA is TGCGCCAGCAGCTTGAGGACTAGCACAGATACGCAGTATTTT.

The rearrangement links TRBV10-3 to TRBJ2-7; 8 bases align to TRBD1. The V gene's germline CDR1 is ENHRY and CDR2 SYGVKD. The CDR3 contains 17 residues. V trimming: 0 bases; J trimming: 5 bases; junction bases outside the gene matches: 12. CDR3 nucleotides: TGTGCCATCAGTGAGTCCGGGACAGGTGGGGTATGGGACGAGCAGTACTTC. This gives the protein CAISESGTGGVWDEQYF.

This chain uses TRBV18 with TRBJ2-5; TRBD2 matches at 9 bases. Germline CDR1 and CDR2: KGHSH and LQKENI. This CDR3 spans 16 amino acids. The J segment lost 2 bases and the V segment lost 0 bases, leaving 4 bases of the junction unmatched. Written as DNA, the CDR3 is TGTGCCAGCTCACCACCGACTAGCGGATATCAAGAGACCCAGTACTTC. This gives the protein CASSPPTSGYQETQYF. Combining the CDR3 with reference TRBV18 and TRBJ2-5 gives the whole variable domain NAGVMQNPRHLVRRRGQEARLRCSPMKGHSHVYWYRQLPEEGLKFMVYLQKENIIDESGMPKERFSAEFPKEGPSILRIQQVVRGDSAAYFCASSPPTSGYQETQYFGPGTRLLVL.

The chain has TRBV10-1 and TRBJ2-5, with D perhaps assigned TRBD1 or TRBD2 (7 bases each). The CDR3 consists of 14 residues. Germline-derived CDR1 and CDR2 are WNHNN and SYGVQD (reference sequence). The V end was cut by 6 bases, the J end by 4 bases, with 15 bases between. The CDR3 nucleotides read TGCGCCAGCAGCGACAGGGAGGGGGTAGAGACCCAGTACTTC. This translates into CASSDREGVETQYF.

This rearrangement joins TRBV21-1 to TRBJ1-4; TRBD1 was called by the table and not checked on the DNA. TRBV21-1 is annotated as a pseudogene. There are 18 residues in the CDR3. CDR3 in amino acids: CASSKVRDRGSTNEKLFF. The CDR3 region has the DNA TGTGCCAGCAGCAAAGTCCGGGACAGGGGTTCAACTAATGAAAAACTGTTTTTT.

In the case of this clone: The same CDR3 can be traced to other DNA sequences in this sample. The chain joins TRBV6-6 to TRBJ2-7; TRBD2 is a possible D gene (5 bases). The V gene lost 0 bases and the J gene lost 6 bases, with 12 bases spanning the gap. CDR1 and CDR2 (germline): MNHNY, SVGAGI (reference sequence). This CDR3 has 14 residues. The CDR3 coding sequence is TGTGCCAGCAGTTACTCGAGCGGCCGATTCGAGCAGTACTTC. Its protein product is CASSYSSGRFEQYF.

In this sample, this clone turned up once. The V gene is TRBV29-1, the J gene TRBJ2-3, with D tentatively TRBD1 (6 bases). Germline values: CDR1 SQVTM, CDR2 ANQGSEA. V lost 5 bases and J lost 1, with 13 bases in between. The CDR3 consists of 14 residues. The CDR3 here is CSVPGQLRTDTQYF. In DNA form, the CDR3 reads TGCAGCGTTCCGGGACAACTCCGCACAGATACGCAGTATTTT.

The chain carries TRBV28 and TRBJ1-5, with D perhaps TRBD1 (5 bases). Germline values: CDR1 MDHEN, CDR2 SYDVKM. The CDR3 totals 15 residues. The germline V and J ends were trimmed by 0 bases and 4 bases, with 10 bases remaining between them. CDR3 loop: CASSLWRGGNQPQHF. CDR3 nucleotides: TGTGCCAGCAGTTTATGGAGGGGTGGGAATCAGCCCCAGCATTTT.

V is TRBV7-2 and J is TRBJ1-1; tentative D call: TRBD1 (5 bases). CDR3 length equals 15 residues. Trimming removed 3 bases from V and 4 bases from J, with 15 bases in between. Germline CDR1 reads SGHTA; CDR2 reads FQGNSA. The CDR3 sequence is CASSFTWGRSTEAFF. The CDR3 DNA follows: TGTGCCAGCAGCTTTACTTGGGGGAGAAGCACTGAAGCTTTCTTT.

The table lists this clone with a few counts. The V and J genes are TRBV9 and TRBJ1-4; 7 bases agree with TRBD1. CDR1 is SGDLS and CDR2 is YYNGEE in the germline V gene. J was trimmed by 2 bases and V by 3 bases; bases with no gene match: 7. The CDR3 runs to 16 residues. Written as DNA, the CDR3 is TGTGCCAGCAGCGGGAACAACAGGGGCACTAATGAAAAACTGTTTTTT. This encodes CASSGNNRGTNEKLFF.

V gene TRBV4-2 combines with J gene TRBJ2-7, with D perhaps matching TRBD2 (5 bases). Trimming cost V 0 bases and J 3 bases, with 15 bases left between them. There are 16 residues in the CDR3. Germline V CDR1 and CDR2: LGHNA, YNFKEQ. The CDR3 DNA reads TGTGCCAGCAGCCAAGATCGTGGGAGCGTTTTCTACGAGCAGTACTTC. Amino acid sequence: CASSQDRGSVFYEQYF.

Notes on this clone: Other nucleotide sequences in the sample specify the same CDR3. This chain joins TRBV5-1 and TRBJ1-3, with D maybe TRBD1 (5 bases). Germline CDR1 is SGHRS and CDR2 is YFSETQ. V lost 5 bases and J lost 7, with 16 bases in between. This CDR3 contains 14 residues. The CDR3 is CASSQGTAGNTIYF. CDR3 DNA sequence: TGCGCCAGCAGTCAAGGGACTGCCGGGAACACCATATATTTT.

The V and J genes are TRBV4-3 and TRBJ1-3; D gene uncertain. Per the germline V gene, CDR1 is LGHNA and CDR2 is YSLEER. The V and J ends lost 2 bases and 0 bases respectively, with 17 bases between them. The CDR3 totals 18 residues. CDR3: CASSQRVITDFSGNTIYF. The CDR3 nucleotides are TGCGCCAGCAGCCAAAGGGTTATTACAGATTTCTCTGGAAACACCATATATTTT.

The chain uses TRBV7-3 and TRBJ2-2; 8 bases fit TRBD1. CDR3 length: 16 amino acids. The V gene end was trimmed by 4 bases and the J gene end by 0 bases; junction bases not matched to a gene: 4. The germline V gene has CDR1 SGHTA and CDR2 FQGTGA. The CDR3 region has the DNA TGTGCCAGCAGCTCGCAGGGGGCTACGAACACCGGGGAGCTGTTTTTT. Translated, it gives CASSSQGATNTGELFF. The full variable domain, its missing parts supplied by reference TRBV7-3 and TRBJ2-2, is GAGVSQTPSNKVTEKGKYVELRCDPISGHTALYWYRQSLGQGPEFLIYFQGTGAADDSGLPNDRFFAVRPEGSVSTLKIQRTERGDSAVYLCASSSQGATNTGELFFGEGSRLTVL.

The chain combines TRBV4-1 with TRBJ2-1, with D maybe TRBD1 (5 bases). The germline V gene encodes CDR1 MGHRA and CDR2 YSYEKL. V lost 4 bases and J 0 bases, leaving 13 bases between the germline ends. There are 16 residues in the CDR3. The CDR3: CASSLLGVSSYNEQFF. DNA for the CDR3: TGCGCCAGCAGCCTCTTAGGGGTTTCCTCCTACAATGAGCAGTTCTTC.

This sequence joins TRBV6-5 and TRBJ2-4; a possible D gene is TRBD2 (5 bases). CDR1 MNHEY and CDR2 SVGAGI come from the germline V gene. V gave up 6 bases and J gave up 6 bases, with 12 bases separating them. The CDR3 is 13 amino acids. In nucleotides, the CDR3 is TGTGCCAGCAGAACATACGAGGGAAACATTCAGTACTTC. Its protein is CASRTYEGNIQYF.

The rearrangement joins TRBV7-8 to TRBJ2-6; the D gene is possibly TRBD2 (5 bases). The germline V and J ends were trimmed by 0 bases and 1 base, with 7 bases remaining between them. The CDR3 consists of 16 residues. Germline CDR1 SGHVS, CDR2 FQNEAQ. CDR3 DNA sequence: TGTGCCAGCAGCTTAGCGCTAGCTTCTGGGGCCAACGTCCTGACTTTC. Its protein product is CASSLALASGANVLTF. The entire variable domain, with the rest obtained from reference TRBV7-8 and TRBJ2-6, is as follows: GAGVSQSPRYKVAKRGQDVALRCDPISGHVSLFWYQQALGQGPEFLTYFQNEAQLDKSGLPSDRFFAERPEGSVSTLKIQRTQQEDSAVYLCASSLALASGANVLTFGAGSRLTVL.

V usage is TRBV11-2 and J usage is TRBJ2-7; D is unresolved. The CDR3 totals 12 residues. Germline CDR1 is SGHAT and CDR2 is FQNNGV. V gave up 4 bases and J gave up 6 bases, with 10 bases separating them. Written as DNA, the CDR3 is TGTGCCAGCAGCTCACGACCCGGCGAGCAGTACTTC. Protein product: CASSSRPGEQYF.

The chain joins TRBV10-3 to TRBJ2-7; weak D call: TRBD2 (5 bases). In germline, CDR1 is ENHRY, CDR2 SYGVKD. Trimming left V 7 bases short and J 6 bases short, with 19 bases between. This CDR3 comprises 14 residues. The CDR3 DNA follows: TGTGCCATCAACGGACTCGGGGAAGAGGGCGAGCAGTACTTC. Translating gives CAINGLGEEGEQYF.

The gene calls are TRBV5-4 and TRBJ2-1, with 7 bases aligning to TRBD1. Trimming at V came to 4 bases and at J to 3 bases, leaving 7 bases not matched to a gene. CDR1 is SGHNT and CDR2 is YYREEE in the germline V gene (reference sequence). CDR3 length: 15 residues. CDR3 DNA: TGTGCCAGCAGCGCACCGGGACAGAACTACAATGAGCAGTTCTTC. Translated, it gives CASSAPGQNYNEQFF. The full variable domain, completed using reference TRBV5-4 and TRBJ2-1, is ETGVTQSPTHLIKTRGQQVTLRCSSQSGHNTVSWYQQALGQGPQFIFQYYREEENGRGNFPPRFSGLQFPNYSSELNVNALELDDSALYLCASSAPGQNYNEQFFGPGTRLTVL.

V usage is TRBV28 and J usage is TRBJ1-4, with a weak D call TRBD1 (5 bases). This CDR3 is 14 amino acids long. Germline CDR1 is MDHEN and CDR2 is SYDVKM. Trimming shortened V by 6 bases and J by 10 bases, and 18 bases separated the two germline ends. This CDR3 is CASRGVGPRGKLFF. The DNA of the CDR3 is TGTGCCAGCAGGGGGGTGGGGCCTCGAGGAAAACTGTTTTTT.

The J gene is TRBJ1-5, the V gene TRBV6-1, with D hard to call. This CDR3 is built from 18 residues. Germline V gene lookup returns CDR1 MNHNS and CDR2 SASEGT. V lost 4 bases to trimming and J lost 4 bases, with 23 bases between them. The CDR3 is CASSVPPNGGSRNQPQHF. CDR3 sequence (DNA): TGTGCCAGCAGTGTTCCCCCAAACGGCGGTAGTCGGAATCAGCCCCAGCATTTT.